This T cell receptor beta chain came from a study of blood T cell repertoires in COVID-19. Using immunoSEQ multiplex PCR, the repertoire was profiled, and TCRdb retains in-frame clones only, with some absent. The profile covers 300,000 to 350,000 clones, with 70% to 90% appearing a single time and around 4.2% taken by the ten largest. This CDR3 has 16 residues. Germline V lookup: CDR1 KGHSH, CDR2 LQKENI. The V gene lost 0 bases and the J gene lost 1 base, with 11 bases spanning the gap. The source of this sequence is a middle-aged woman with acute COVID-19. This sequence joins TRBV18 and TRBJ2-3; no clear D gene. Sequencing was performed on PBMCs or T cells enriched from blood (not recorded which). The CDR3 DNA reads as TGTGCCAGCTCACCACCTGGCCGAAGTCGCACAGATACGCAGTATTTT. Amino acids: CASSPPGRSRTDTQYF.